These T cell receptor beta chains were read from a single sample in a study of shared clonotypes between healthy human individuals. The protocol was immunoSEQ multiplex PCR, while the TCRdb copy is restricted to in-frame clones and leaves out a portion. The table lists approximately 500,000 clones, roughly 85% of them singletons. Sequences were obtained from PBMCs. Receptors were obtained from a woman aged 40 to 55 in good health. Some clones in this sample may be carry-over from other donors' samples. CDR3s include the opening cysteine and the closing phenylalanine or tryptophan. Fields, in order: clone size, V gene, J gene, D gene, CDR3 DNA, CDR3 protein. A D gene is named only where the DNA matches it firmly. The size field is filled for only some rows; it gives once, few, many or a size class.

clone_size: -
v_call: TRBV11-1
j_call: TRBJ1-3
d_call: -
cdr3_nt: TGTGCCAGCAGCTTAGCAGGGCAGCCTGGAAACACCATATATTTT
cdr3_aa: CASSLAGQPGNTIYF

clone_size: -
v_call: TRBV15
j_call: TRBJ2-7
d_call: -
cdr3_nt: TGTGCCACCGGGCAGGAGTTGGGGAGGTACGAGCAGTACTTC
cdr3_aa: CATGQELGRYEQYF

clone_size: -
v_call: TRBV2
j_call: TRBJ2-5
d_call: -
cdr3_nt: TGTGCCAGCAGTGAACTAACCCCCCAAGAGACCCAGTACTTC
cdr3_aa: CASSELTPQETQYF

clone_size: few
v_call: TRBV7-2
j_call: TRBJ2-5
d_call: -
cdr3_nt: TGTGCCAGCAGCTTGTTTGGTAGGGGGGGAGAGACCCAGTACTTC
cdr3_aa: CASSLFGRGGETQYF

clone_size: -
v_call: TRBV18
j_call: TRBJ2-2
d_call: -
cdr3_nt: TGTGCCAGCTCACCACTTTCCCGGGAGCTTGGCACCGGGGAGCTGTTTTTT
cdr3_aa: CASSPLSRELGTGELFF

clone_size: -
v_call: TRBV18
j_call: TRBJ2-7
d_call: TRBD1
cdr3_nt: TGTGCCAGCTCACCAGGGACAGAACTCTACGAGCAGTACTTC
cdr3_aa: CASSPGTELYEQYF

clone_size: -
v_call: TRBV7-4
j_call: TRBJ2-4
d_call: -
cdr3_nt: TGTGCCAGCAGCTTTGGCCTTGCCAAAAACATTCAGTACTTC
cdr3_aa: CASSFGLAKNIQYF

clone_size: few
v_call: TRBV11-2
j_call: TRBJ1-1
d_call: -
cdr3_nt: TGTGCCAGCAGCCAATACATCGACACTGAAGCTTTCTTT
cdr3_aa: CASSQYIDTEAFF

clone_size: -
v_call: TRBV2
j_call: TRBJ2-7
d_call: -
cdr3_nt: TGTGCCAGCAGTGTAATTGGGGGTTCCTACGAGCAGTACTTC
cdr3_aa: CASSVIGGSYEQYF

clone_size: -
v_call: TRBV5-1
j_call: TRBJ1-1
d_call: TRBD1
cdr3_nt: TGCGCCAGCAGCTCGCAGGGGGACACTGAAGCTTTCTTT
cdr3_aa: CASSSQGDTEAFF

clone_size: -
v_call: TRBV5-1
j_call: TRBJ2-6
d_call: TRBD1
cdr3_nt: TGCGCCAGCAGCGGGACAGGGGGCGCAGGGGCCAACGTCCTGACTTTC
cdr3_aa: CASSGTGGAGANVLTF

clone_size: -
v_call: TRBV11-2
j_call: TRBJ1-1
d_call: TRBD1
cdr3_nt: TGTGCCAGCAGCTTCCGCCAGGGGGAAGCTGAAGCTTTCTTT
cdr3_aa: CASSFRQGEAEAFF

clone_size: once
v_call: TRBV5-7
j_call: TRBJ2-6
d_call: -
cdr3_nt: TGTGCCAGCAGCGCTTGGCTCGACTCTGGGGCCAACGTCCTGACTTTC
cdr3_aa: CASSAWLDSGANVLTF

clone_size: once
v_call: TRBV30
j_call: TRBJ2-1
d_call: TRBD2
cdr3_nt: TGTGCCTGGATGCCTAGCGGGATATACAATGAGCAGTTCTTC
cdr3_aa: CAWMPSGIYNEQFF

clone_size: -
v_call: TRBV19
j_call: TRBJ1-2
d_call: -
cdr3_nt: TGTGCCAGTAGTGTGGGACGGAATAACTATGGCTACACCTTC
cdr3_aa: CASSVGRNNYGYTF

clone_size: -
v_call: TRBV5-4
j_call: TRBJ1-2
d_call: -
cdr3_nt: TGTGCCAGCAGCTTGCGCGCCGCAGGCTATGGCTACACCTTC
cdr3_aa: CASSLRAAGYGYTF

clone_size: -
v_call: TRBV28
j_call: TRBJ1-5
d_call: -
cdr3_nt: TGTGCCAGCAGTCCCTACGTTGGGCCCCAGCATTTT
cdr3_aa: CASSPYVGPQHF

clone_size: once
v_call: TRBV7-9
j_call: TRBJ2-2
d_call: -
cdr3_nt: TGTGCCAGCAGCTTAGTACAGACCGGCGGGGAGCTGTTTTTT
cdr3_aa: CASSLVQTGGELFF

clone_size: -
v_call: TRBV5-4
j_call: TRBJ1-2
d_call: -
cdr3_nt: TGTGCCAGCAGCTTGGCGGGGGCCCATGGCTACACCTTC
cdr3_aa: CASSLAGAHGYTF

clone_size: -
v_call: TRBV19
j_call: TRBJ1-4
d_call: TRBD1
cdr3_nt: TGTGCCAGTAGTATTAGGGGGCGAAATGAAAAACTGTTTTTT
cdr3_aa: CASSIRGRNEKLFF

clone_size: -
v_call: TRBV28
j_call: TRBJ2-5
d_call: TRBD2
cdr3_nt: TGTGCCAGCACACCCGATAGCGGGGGGCAAGAGACCCAGTACTTC
cdr3_aa: CASTPDSGGQETQYF

clone_size: once
v_call: TRBV5-1
j_call: TRBJ2-3
d_call: -
cdr3_nt: TGCGCCAGCAGCTTGGAGTTCAGGGCGGCAGATACGCAGTATTTT
cdr3_aa: CASSLEFRAADTQYF

clone_size: -
v_call: TRBV11-2
j_call: TRBJ2-7
d_call: -
cdr3_nt: TGTGCCAGCAGCCCCCTCAGGGGTTACGAGCAGTACTTC
cdr3_aa: CASSPLRGYEQYF

clone_size: -
v_call: TRBV10-2
j_call: TRBJ1-4
d_call: -
cdr3_nt: TGCGCCAGCAGCACAGGCGGGCAGTTTGAAAAACTGTTTTTT
cdr3_aa: CASSTGGQFEKLFF

clone_size: once
v_call: TRBV28
j_call: TRBJ2-7
d_call: TRBD1
cdr3_nt: TGTGCCAGCAGTGGACGGGACAGGGGGTCCTACGAGCAGTACTTC
cdr3_aa: CASSGRDRGSYEQYF

clone_size: -
v_call: TRBV30
j_call: TRBJ2-3
d_call: TRBD1
cdr3_nt: TGTGCCTGGAGCCCAGGGGGCGCCGGGTCTGATACGCAGTATTTT
cdr3_aa: CAWSPGGAGSDTQYF

clone_size: -
v_call: TRBV7-3
j_call: TRBJ2-3
d_call: TRBD1
cdr3_nt: TGTGCCAGCAGCTTAAGGGGGACAGAAACAGATACGCAGTATTTT
cdr3_aa: CASSLRGTETDTQYF

clone_size: -
v_call: TRBV7-6
j_call: TRBJ2-1
d_call: TRBD2
cdr3_nt: TGTGCCAGCAGCTTAGATTATGGGGCTAGCGGCAACTATGAGCAGTTCTTC
cdr3_aa: CASSLDYGASGNYEQFF

clone_size: -
v_call: TRBV15
j_call: TRBJ2-1
d_call: TRBD2
cdr3_nt: TGTGCCACCAGCAGGGGGGAGACTAGCGGGATATACAATGAGCAGTTCTTC
cdr3_aa: CATSRGETSGIYNEQFF

clone_size: once
v_call: TRBV19
j_call: TRBJ1-5
d_call: TRBD1
cdr3_nt: TGTGCCAGTAACCTCTTGGGGCGGACAGGGGGTAGCAATCAGCCCCAGCATTTT
cdr3_aa: CASNLLGRTGGSNQPQHF

clone_size: -
v_call: TRBV5-1
j_call: TRBJ2-5
d_call: -
cdr3_nt: TGCGCCAGCAGCTTAACGGGAGCGGGTGGGCTAGAGACCCAGTACTTC
cdr3_aa: CASSLTGAGGLETQYF

clone_size: -
v_call: TRBV29-1
j_call: TRBJ2-3
d_call: TRBD2
cdr3_nt: TGCAGCGTTGAGACTAGCGGGGCGAGCACAGATACGCAGTATTTT
cdr3_aa: CSVETSGASTDTQYF

clone_size: -
v_call: TRBV4-1
j_call: TRBJ2-1
d_call: -
cdr3_nt: TGCGCCAGCAGCCCCCAGGGGAGGGAATGGAGTGAGCAGTTCTTC
cdr3_aa: CASSPQGREWSEQFF

clone_size: -
v_call: TRBV15
j_call: TRBJ2-7
d_call: -
cdr3_nt: TGTGCCACCAGCAGGGGGGGGGACAGACCCTACGAGCAGTACTTC
cdr3_aa: CATSRGGDRPYEQYF

clone_size: -
v_call: TRBV27
j_call: TRBJ2-7
d_call: -
cdr3_nt: TGTGCCAGCAGTTTGGGTTATCGGAGGAGCTACGAGCAGTACTTC
cdr3_aa: CASSLGYRRSYEQYF

clone_size: -
v_call: TRBV7-2
j_call: TRBJ2-3
d_call: -
cdr3_nt: TGTGCCAGCAACGGGAGAGCCATCACAGATACGCAGTATTTT
cdr3_aa: CASNGRAITDTQYF

clone_size: -
v_call: TRBV7-2
j_call: TRBJ2-2
d_call: -
cdr3_nt: TGTGCCAGCAGCTTCGATGGGAGTATCACCGGGGAGCTGTTTTTT
cdr3_aa: CASSFDGSITGELFF

clone_size: -
v_call: TRBV7-9
j_call: TRBJ1-2
d_call: -
cdr3_nt: TGTGCCAGCAGTTTGCCGACCGGGAACCTCTATGGCTACACCTTC
cdr3_aa: CASSLPTGNLYGYTF

clone_size: -
v_call: TRBV19
j_call: TRBJ1-1
d_call: TRBD1
cdr3_nt: TGTGCCAGTAGCACGCTCAACAGGGGGCGCGAAGCTTTCTTT
cdr3_aa: CASSTLNRGREAFF

clone_size: -
v_call: TRBV28
j_call: TRBJ2-1
d_call: TRBD2
cdr3_nt: TGTGCCAGCAGCAACAATCGGGCTAGCGGGGACTACAATGAGCAGTTCTTC
cdr3_aa: CASSNNRASGDYNEQFF